This T cell receptor beta chain is from a study of graft-versus-host responses after intestinal transplantation (dated by TCRdb to the early 2020s). In the study overall: The transplants that recipients received were multivisceral, liver-intestinal, or isolated intestinal. Anti-thymocyte globulin induction was given to all recipients, followed by maintenance tacrolimus and steroids for approximately 3 years. After intestinal transplantation, graft-versus-host and host-versus-graft alloreactive T cell clones in the graft, circulation and bone marrow were tracked using bulk TCR-beta CDR3 sequencing. To identify alloreactive clones, pre-transplant mixed lymphocyte reaction products were sequenced and compared with unstimulated pre-transplant donor and recipient T cells. A cohort of roughly 25 intestinal transplant recipients, including one retransplant, was enrolled, and a few patients lacking pretransplant specimens were excluded. A peak of at least 4% donor T cells among recipient peripheral blood mononuclear cells was the definition used for donor T cell macrochimerism. Rather than being sequenced by the commercial service, samples from a few later patients were sequenced in-house on an Illumina MiSeq and processed with MiXCR. On the study overall, not on this receptor specifically: High GvH to HvG T cell clonal ratios were observed in the allografts of patients with donor T cell macrochimerism. The relatively low number and heterogeneity of intestinal transplant patients limited the conclusions. Peak levels of circulating GvH clones were associated with declines in HvG clones early after transplant. GvH clones were detected in recipient bone marrow, and some appeared earlier in ileal mucosa or blood, consistent with an intestinal mucosal origin.

Library prep was done by the immunoSEQ multiplex PCR assay. For most patients, genomic DNA was isolated with the Qiagen DNeasy Blood and Tissue Kit and shipped frozen to Adaptive Biotechnologies for TCR sequencing. For most patients, high-throughput TCR-beta CDR3 sequencing of genomic DNA was performed by Adaptive Biotechnologies. The authors' pipeline ran thus. TCR sequencing data were retrieved from Adaptive's ImmunoSEQ software for 15 to 20 patients, whereas a few other patients were processed with MiXCR and VDJtools. To correct CD4 versus CD8 sorting errors, any sequence found in both subsets at a frequency ratio below 5:1 was removed. CDR3 nucleotide sequences shared by donor and recipient were removed because the origin of these sequences could not be assigned. To count as alloreactive, a clone needed at least 2-fold expansion over unstimulated cells and a minimum CFSE-low frequency of 0.002% (template counts) or 0.001% (read counts). Clones were considered mappable if detected in sequenced pre-transplant spleen, lymph node, or MLR CFSE-low populations of the donor or recipient. Cumulative frequency of alloreactive clones was calculated as a percentage of all sequences weighted by copy number. Imported from immuneACCESS, the table was reduced by TCRdb to in-frame sequences with V and J called. These copies leave out some clones; in studies compared against another copy, an unresolved V gene accounts for under half, and the cause of the remainder is not known. That table gives V, J and clone size, and the DNA gave D and trimming. This sample gives about 130,000 clones in total; 85% to 95% of them show up just once. The ten largest clones capture around 0.16% of the sample.

About this clone itself: This receptor's antigen is unknown. The sample holds no much larger clone one base away, and base qualities are not on file.

This sample's time point label indicates: cells obtained before transplantation from donor or recipient. CD3+CD4+ and CD3+CD8+ populations were FACS-sorted from unstimulated pre-transplant donor and recipient cells taken from spleen or lymph nodes. Inclusive of the bounding cysteine and phenylalanine, the CDR3 is 12 residues long. Just CDR3 DNA is preserved here, 36 bases in frame from base 1. From a lookup of the germline V gene (reference sequence), CDR1 and CDR2 are SEHNR and FQNEAQ. The germline V and J ends show losses of 5 bases and 13 bases respectively, and no gene match explains 8 bases of the junction.

The source was unstimulated CD4+ T cells sorted from spleen or lymph node cells, collected before intestinal transplant. The chain is assembled from TRBV7-9 and TRBJ2-5, with 9 central nucleotides matching TRBD1. The clonotype originates from a human donor who received an intestinal transplant. The DNA sequence is as follows: TGTGCCAGCAGCCCCGGGACAGGGTTTACGTACTTC. Its protein product is CASSPGTGFTYF.